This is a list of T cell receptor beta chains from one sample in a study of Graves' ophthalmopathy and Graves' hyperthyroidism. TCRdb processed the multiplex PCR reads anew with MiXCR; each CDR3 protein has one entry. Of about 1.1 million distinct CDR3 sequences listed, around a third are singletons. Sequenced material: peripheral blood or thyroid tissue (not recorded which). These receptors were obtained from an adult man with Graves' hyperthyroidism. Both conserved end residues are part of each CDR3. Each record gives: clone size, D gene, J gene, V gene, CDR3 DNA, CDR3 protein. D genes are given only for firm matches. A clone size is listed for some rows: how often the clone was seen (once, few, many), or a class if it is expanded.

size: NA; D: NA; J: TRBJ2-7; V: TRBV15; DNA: TGTGCCACCAGGGGCAGGTCCAGAACCTACGAGCAGTACTTC; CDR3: CATRGRSRTYEQYF
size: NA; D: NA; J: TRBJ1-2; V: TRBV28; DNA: TGTGCCAGCAGTTCCGGGACGTCGAACTATGGCTACACCTTC; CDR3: CASSSGTSNYGYTF
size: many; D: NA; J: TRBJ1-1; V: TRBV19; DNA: TGTGCCAGTAGTATAGAGGAGGGGATGTACGGGAACACTGAAGCTTTCTTT; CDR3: CASSIEEGMYGNTEAFF
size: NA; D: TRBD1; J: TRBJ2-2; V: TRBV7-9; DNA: TGCGCCAGCAGCCAAGTGGGACAGGGGTCCGGGGAGCTGTTTTTT; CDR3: CASSQVGQGSGELFF
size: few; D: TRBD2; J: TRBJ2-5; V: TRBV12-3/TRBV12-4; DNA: TGTGCCAGCAATCCCGGGACTAGCGGCTCTGGGGAGACCCAGTACTTC; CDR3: CASNPGTSGSGETQYF
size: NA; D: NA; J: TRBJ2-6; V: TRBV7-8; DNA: TGTGCCAGCAGCTTAGATGGGGCCTCTGGGGCCAACGTCCTGACTTTC; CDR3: CASSLDGASGANVLTF
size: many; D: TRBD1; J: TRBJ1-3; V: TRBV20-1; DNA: TGCAGTGCTAGAGATATGGACAGGGGCGACACCATATATTTT; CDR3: CSARDMDRGDTIYF
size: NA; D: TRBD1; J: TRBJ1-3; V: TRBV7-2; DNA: TGTACCAGCAGCAAGACAGGGAACTCTGGAAACACCATATATTTT; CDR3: CTSSKTGNSGNTIYF
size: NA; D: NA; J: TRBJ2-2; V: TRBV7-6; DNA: TGTGCCAGCAGCTCCGGGACGGAGGCGAACACCGGGGAGCTGTTTTTT; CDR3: CASSSGTEANTGELFF
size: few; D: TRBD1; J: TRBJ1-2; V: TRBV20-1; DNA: TGCAGTGTCTCGGGACAGAACTATGGCTACACCTTC; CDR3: CSVSGQNYGYTF
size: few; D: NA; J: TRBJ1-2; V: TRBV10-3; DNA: TGTGCCATCATGGGAGCAGACTATGGCTACACCTTC; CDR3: CAIMGADYGYTF
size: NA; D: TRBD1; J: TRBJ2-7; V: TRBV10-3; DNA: TGTGCCATCAGTGCTTCAGGGGGCTCCTACGAGCAGTACTTC; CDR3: CAISASGGSYEQYF
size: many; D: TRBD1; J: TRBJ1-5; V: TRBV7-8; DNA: TGTGCCAGCAGGAACACAGGGGATCAGCCCCAGCATTTT; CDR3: CASRNTGDQPQHF
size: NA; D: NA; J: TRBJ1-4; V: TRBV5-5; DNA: TGTGCCAGCACGGGGGGACACTCAAATGAAAAACTGTTTTTT; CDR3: CASTGGHSNEKLFF
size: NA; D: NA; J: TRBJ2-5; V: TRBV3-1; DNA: TGTGCCAGCAGCCGAGGAACTAGGAGAAGGCAAGAGACCCAGTACTTC; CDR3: CASSRGTRRRQETQYF
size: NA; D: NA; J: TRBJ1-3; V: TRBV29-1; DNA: TGCAGCGTTGACGGGCAGGGCTACACCATATATTTT; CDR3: CSVDGQGYTIYF